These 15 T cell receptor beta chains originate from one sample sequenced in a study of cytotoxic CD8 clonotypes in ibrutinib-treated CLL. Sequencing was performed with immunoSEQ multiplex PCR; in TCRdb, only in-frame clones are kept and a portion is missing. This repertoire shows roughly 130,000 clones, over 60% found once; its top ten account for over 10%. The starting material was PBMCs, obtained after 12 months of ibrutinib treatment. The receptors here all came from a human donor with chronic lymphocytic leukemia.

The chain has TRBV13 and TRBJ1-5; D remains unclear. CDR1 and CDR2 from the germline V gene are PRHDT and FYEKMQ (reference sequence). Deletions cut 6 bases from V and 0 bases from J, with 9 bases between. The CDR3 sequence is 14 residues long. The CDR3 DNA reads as TGTGCCAGCAGTGAATCCTATAGCAATCAGCCCCAGCATTTT. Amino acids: CASSESYSNQPQHF. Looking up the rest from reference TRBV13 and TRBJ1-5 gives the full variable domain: AAGVIQSPRHLIKEKRETATLKCYPIPRHDTVYWYQQGPGQDPQFLISFYEKMQSDKGSIPDRFSAQQFSDYHSELNMSSLELGDSALYFCASSESYSNQPQHFGDGTRLSIL.

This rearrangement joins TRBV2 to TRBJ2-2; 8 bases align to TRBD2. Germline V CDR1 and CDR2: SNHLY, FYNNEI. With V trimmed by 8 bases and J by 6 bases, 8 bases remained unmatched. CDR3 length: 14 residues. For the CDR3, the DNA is TGTGCCAGCCCCAAAGCGGGAGAACCCGGGGAGCTGTTTTTT. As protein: CASPKAGEPGELFF.

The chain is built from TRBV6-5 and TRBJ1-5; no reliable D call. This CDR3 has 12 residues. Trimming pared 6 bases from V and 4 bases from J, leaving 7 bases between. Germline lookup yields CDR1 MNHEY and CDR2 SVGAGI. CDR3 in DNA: TGTGCCAGCAGATTCCGGAATCAGCCCCAGCATTTT. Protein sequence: CASRFRNQPQHF.

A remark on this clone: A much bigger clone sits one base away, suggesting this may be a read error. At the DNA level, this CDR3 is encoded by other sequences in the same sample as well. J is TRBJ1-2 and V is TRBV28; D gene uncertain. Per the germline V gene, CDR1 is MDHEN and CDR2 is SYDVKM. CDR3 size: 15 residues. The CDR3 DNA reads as TGTGCCAGCAGTTTACCCCGGGTTCCTAATTATGGCTACACCTTC. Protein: CASSLPRVPNYGYTF.

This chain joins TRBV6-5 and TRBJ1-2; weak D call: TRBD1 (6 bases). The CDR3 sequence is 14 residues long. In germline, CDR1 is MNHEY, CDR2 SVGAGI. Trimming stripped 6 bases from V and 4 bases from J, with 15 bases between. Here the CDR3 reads CASSHSTGSYGYTF. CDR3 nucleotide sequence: TGTGCCAGCAGCCACTCGACAGGTAGCTATGGCTACACCTTC.

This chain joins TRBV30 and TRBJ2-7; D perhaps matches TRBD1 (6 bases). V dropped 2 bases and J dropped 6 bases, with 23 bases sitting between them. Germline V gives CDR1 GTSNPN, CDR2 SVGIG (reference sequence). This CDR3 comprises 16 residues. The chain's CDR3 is CAWSTGLQGSLSEQYF. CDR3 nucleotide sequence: TGTGCCTGGAGTACCGGGTTACAGGGATCTCTTTCCGAGCAGTACTTC.

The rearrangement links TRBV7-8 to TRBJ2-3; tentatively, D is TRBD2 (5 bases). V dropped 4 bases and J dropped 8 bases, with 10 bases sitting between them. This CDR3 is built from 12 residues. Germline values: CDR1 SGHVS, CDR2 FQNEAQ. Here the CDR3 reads CASSSEAGTQYF. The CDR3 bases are TGTGCCAGCAGCTCGGAGGCTGGTACGCAGTATTTT.

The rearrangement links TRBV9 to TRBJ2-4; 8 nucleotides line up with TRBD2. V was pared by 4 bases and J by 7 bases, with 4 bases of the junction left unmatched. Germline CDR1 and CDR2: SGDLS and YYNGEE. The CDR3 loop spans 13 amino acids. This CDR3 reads CASSLTGGNIQYF. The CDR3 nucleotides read TGTGCCAGCAGCCTCACGGGGGGGAACATTCAGTACTTC.

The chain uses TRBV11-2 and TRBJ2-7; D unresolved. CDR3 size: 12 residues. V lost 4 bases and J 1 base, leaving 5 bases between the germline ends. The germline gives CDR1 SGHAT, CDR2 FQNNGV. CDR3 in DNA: TGTGCCAGCAGCTCTATGTCCTACGAGCAGTACTTC. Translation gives CASSSMSYEQYF.

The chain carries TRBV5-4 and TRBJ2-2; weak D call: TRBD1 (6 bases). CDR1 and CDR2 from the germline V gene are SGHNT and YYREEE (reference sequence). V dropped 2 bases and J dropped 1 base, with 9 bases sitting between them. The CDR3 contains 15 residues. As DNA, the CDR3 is TGTGCCAGCAGCTTCGGGACACAGAACACCGGGGAGCTGTTTTTT. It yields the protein CASSFGTQNTGELFF.

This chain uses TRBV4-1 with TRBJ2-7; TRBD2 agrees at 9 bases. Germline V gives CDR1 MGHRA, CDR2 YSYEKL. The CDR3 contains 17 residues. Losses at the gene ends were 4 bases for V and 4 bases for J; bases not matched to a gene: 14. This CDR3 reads CASSRLGGSGLAYEQYF. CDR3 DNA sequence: TGCGCCAGCAGCCGACTAGGTGGGTCGGGACTAGCATACGAGCAGTACTTC.

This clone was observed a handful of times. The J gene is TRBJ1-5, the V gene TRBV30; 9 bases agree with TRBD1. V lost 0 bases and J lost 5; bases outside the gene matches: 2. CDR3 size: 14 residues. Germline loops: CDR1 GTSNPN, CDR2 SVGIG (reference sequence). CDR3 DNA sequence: TGTGCCTGGAGTGTACGACAGGGGGATCAGCCCCAGCATTTT. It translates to CAWSVRQGDQPQHF.

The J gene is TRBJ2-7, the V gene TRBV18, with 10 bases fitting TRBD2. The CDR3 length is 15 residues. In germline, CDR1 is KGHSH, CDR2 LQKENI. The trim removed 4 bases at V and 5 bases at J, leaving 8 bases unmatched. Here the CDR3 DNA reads TGTGCCAGCTCACTCGGGACTAGCGATTTCAACGAGCAGTACTTC. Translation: CASSLGTSDFNEQYF.

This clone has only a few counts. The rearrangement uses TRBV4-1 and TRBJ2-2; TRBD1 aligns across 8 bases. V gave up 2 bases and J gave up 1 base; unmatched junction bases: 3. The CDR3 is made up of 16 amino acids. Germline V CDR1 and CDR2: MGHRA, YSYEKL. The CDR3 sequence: CASSQRGTGNTGELFF. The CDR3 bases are TGCGCCAGCAGCCAACGAGGGACAGGGAACACCGGGGAGCTGTTTTTT.

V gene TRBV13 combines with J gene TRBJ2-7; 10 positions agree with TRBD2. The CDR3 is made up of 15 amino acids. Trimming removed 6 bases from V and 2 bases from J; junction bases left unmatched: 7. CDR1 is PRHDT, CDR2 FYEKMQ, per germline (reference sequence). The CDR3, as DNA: TGTGCCAGCAGACGTAGCGGGAGGCATACCTACGAGCAGTACTTC. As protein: CASRRSGRHTYEQYF. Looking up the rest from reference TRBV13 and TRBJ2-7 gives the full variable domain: AAGVIQSPRHLIKEKRETATLKCYPIPRHDTVYWYQQGPGQDPQFLISFYEKMQSDKGSIPDRFSAQQFSDYHSELNMSSLELGDSALYFCASRRSGRHTYEQYFGPGTRLTVT.